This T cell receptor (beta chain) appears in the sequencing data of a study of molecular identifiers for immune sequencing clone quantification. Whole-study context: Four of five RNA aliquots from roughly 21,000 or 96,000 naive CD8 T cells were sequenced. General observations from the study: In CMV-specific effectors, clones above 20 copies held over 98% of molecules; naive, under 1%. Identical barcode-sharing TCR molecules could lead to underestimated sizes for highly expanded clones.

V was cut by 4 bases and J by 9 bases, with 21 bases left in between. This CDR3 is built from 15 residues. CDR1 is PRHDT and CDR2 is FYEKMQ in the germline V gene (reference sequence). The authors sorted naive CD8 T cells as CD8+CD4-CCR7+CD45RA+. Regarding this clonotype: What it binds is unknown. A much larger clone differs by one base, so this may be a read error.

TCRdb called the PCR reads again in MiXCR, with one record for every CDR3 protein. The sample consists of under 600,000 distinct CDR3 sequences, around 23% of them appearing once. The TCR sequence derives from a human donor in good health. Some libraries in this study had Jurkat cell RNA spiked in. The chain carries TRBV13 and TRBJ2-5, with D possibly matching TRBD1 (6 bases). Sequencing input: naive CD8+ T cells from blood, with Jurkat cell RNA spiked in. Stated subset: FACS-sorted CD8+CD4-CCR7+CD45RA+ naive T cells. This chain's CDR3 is CASSSTTGVTWPQYF. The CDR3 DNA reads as TGTGCCAGCAGCTCCACGACAGGAGTGACCTGGCCCCAGTACTTC.